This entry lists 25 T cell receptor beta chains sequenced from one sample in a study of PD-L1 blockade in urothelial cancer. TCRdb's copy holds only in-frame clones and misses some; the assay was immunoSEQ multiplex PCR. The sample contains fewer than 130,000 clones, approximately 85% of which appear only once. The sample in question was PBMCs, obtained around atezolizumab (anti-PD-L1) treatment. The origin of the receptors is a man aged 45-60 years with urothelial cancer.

The CDR3 loop is CASSMFVGRNEQFF. Here the CDR3 DNA reads TGTGCCAGTAGTATGTTCGTGGGGAGGAATGAGCAGTTCTTC. The rearrangement links TRBV19 to TRBJ2-1; tentative D call: TRBD2 (6 bases). This CDR3 is built from 14 residues. CDR1 LNHDA and CDR2 SQIVND come from the germline V gene (reference sequence). Trimming stripped 3 bases from V and 7 bases from J, with 13 bases between.

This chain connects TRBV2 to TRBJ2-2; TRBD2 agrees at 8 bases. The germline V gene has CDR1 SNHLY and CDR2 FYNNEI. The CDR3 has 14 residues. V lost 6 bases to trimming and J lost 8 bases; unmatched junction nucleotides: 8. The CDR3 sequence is CASRVLAEDGELFF. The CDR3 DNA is TGTGCCAGCAGAGTACTAGCGGAAGATGGGGAGCTGTTTTTT.

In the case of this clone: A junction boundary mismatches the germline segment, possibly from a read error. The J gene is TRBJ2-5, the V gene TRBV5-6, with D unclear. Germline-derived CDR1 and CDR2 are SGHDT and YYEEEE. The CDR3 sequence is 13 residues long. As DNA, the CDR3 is TGTGCCGGCAGCTTGGCCGGGTCTCAAACCCAGTACTTC. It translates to CAGSLAGSQTQYF.

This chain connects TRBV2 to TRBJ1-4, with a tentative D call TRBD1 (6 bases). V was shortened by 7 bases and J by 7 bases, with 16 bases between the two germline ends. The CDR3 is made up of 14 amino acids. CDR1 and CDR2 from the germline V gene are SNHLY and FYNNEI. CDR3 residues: CASIIMGGGEKLFF. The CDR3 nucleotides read TGTGCCAGCATCATCATGGGAGGGGGTGAAAAACTGTTTTTT.

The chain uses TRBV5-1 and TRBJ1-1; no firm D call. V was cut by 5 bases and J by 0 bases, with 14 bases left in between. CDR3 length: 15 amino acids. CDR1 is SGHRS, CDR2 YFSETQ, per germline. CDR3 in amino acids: CASRLSGPLNTEAFF. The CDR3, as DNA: TGCGCCAGCAGACTAAGTGGTCCTCTGAACACTGAAGCTTTCTTT.

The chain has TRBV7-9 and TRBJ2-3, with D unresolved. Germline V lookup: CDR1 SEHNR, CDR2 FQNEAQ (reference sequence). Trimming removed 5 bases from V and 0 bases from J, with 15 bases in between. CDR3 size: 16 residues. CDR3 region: CASSRTVTLSTDTQYF. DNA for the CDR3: TGTGCCAGCAGCCGAACTGTAACTCTCAGCACAGATACGCAGTATTTT.

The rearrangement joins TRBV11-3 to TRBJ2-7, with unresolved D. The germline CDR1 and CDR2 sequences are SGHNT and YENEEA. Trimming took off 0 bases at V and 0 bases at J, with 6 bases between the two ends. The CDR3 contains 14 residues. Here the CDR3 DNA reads TGTGCCAGCAGCTTAGATGCAGGCTCCTACGAGCAGTACTTC. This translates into CASSLDAGSYEQYF.

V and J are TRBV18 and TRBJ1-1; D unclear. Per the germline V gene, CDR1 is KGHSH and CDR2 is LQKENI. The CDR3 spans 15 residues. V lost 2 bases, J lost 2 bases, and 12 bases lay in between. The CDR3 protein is CASSPATGGNTEAFF. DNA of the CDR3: TGTGCCAGCTCACCAGCTACCGGCGGTAACACTGAAGCTTTCTTT.

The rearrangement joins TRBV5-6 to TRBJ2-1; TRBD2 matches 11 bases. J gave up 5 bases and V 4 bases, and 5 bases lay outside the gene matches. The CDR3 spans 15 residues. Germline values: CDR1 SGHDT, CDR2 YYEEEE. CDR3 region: CASSRGTSGDNEQFF. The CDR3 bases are TGTGCCAGCAGCCGTGGGACTAGCGGCGACAATGAGCAGTTCTTC.

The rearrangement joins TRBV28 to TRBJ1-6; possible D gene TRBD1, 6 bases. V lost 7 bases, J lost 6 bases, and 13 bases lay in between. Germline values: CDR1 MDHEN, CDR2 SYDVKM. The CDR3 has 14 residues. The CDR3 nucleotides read TGTGCCAGCAAGAAGGGGGTTGGTAATTCACCCCTCCACTTT. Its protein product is CASKKGVGNSPLHF.

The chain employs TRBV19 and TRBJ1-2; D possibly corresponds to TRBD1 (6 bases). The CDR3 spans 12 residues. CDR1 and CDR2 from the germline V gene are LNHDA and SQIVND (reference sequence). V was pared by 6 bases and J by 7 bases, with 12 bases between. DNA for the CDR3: TGTGCCAGTAGCCCGACAGGTCCTGGCTACACCTTC. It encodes CASSPTGPGYTF.

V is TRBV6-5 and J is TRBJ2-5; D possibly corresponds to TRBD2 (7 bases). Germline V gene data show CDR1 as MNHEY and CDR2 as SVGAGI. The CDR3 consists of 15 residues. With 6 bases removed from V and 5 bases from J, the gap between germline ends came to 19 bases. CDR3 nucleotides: TGTGCCAGCAGATCACTTACGGGGGGACACGAGACCCAGTACTTC. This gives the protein CASRSLTGGHETQYF.

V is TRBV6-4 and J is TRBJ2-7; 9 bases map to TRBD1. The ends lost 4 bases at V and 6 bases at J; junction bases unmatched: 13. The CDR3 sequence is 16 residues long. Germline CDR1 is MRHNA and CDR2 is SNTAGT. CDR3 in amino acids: CASSVPGQGLVSEQYF. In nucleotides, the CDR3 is TGTGCCAGCAGTGTCCCGGGACAGGGTTTAGTATCCGAGCAGTACTTC.

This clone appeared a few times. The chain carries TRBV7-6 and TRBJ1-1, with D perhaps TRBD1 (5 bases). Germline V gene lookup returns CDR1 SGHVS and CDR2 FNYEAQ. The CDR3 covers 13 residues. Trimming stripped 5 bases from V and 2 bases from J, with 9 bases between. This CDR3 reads CASSRRENTEAFF. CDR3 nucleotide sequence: TGTGCCAGCAGCCGCAGGGAAAACACTGAAGCTTTCTTT.

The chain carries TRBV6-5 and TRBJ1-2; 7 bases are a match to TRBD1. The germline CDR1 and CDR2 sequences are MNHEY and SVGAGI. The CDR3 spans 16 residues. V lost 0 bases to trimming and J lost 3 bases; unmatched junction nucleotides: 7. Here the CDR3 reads CASSYSGSGTDYGYTF. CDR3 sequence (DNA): TGTGCCAGCAGTTACTCGGGTTCTGGGACAGACTATGGCTACACCTTC.

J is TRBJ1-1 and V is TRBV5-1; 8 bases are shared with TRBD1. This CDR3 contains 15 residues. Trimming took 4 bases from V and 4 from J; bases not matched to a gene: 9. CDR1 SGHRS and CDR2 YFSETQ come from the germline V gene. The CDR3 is CASSRGQVRGTEAFF. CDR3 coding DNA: TGCGCCAGCAGCAGGGGACAGGTGAGGGGCACTGAAGCTTTCTTT.

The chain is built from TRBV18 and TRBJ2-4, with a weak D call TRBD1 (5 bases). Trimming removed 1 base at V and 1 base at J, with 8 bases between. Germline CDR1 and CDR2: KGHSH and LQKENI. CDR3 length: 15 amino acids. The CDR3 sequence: CASSPQGLAKNIQYF. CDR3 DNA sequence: TGTGCCAGCTCACCACAGGGGTTGGCCAAAAACATTCAGTACTTC.

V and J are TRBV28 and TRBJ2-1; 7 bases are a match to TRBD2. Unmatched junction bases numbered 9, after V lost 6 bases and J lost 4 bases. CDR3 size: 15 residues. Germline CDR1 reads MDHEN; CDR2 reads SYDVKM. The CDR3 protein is CASSHLADPYNEQFF. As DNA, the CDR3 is TGTGCCAGCAGCCACCTAGCGGATCCTTACAATGAGCAGTTCTTC.

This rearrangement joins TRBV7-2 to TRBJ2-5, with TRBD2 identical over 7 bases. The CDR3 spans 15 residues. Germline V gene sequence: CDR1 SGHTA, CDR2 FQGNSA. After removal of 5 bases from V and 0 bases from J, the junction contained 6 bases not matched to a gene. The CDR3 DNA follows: TGTGCCAGCAGCGCCTCGCGGGGGAACCAAGAGACCCAGTACTTC. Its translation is CASSASRGNQETQYF.

The CDR3 spells CASSQVDTQYF. DNA of the CDR3: TGTGCCAGCAGCCAGGTCGATACGCAGTATTTT. This rearrangement joins TRBV7-8 to TRBJ2-3; D is ambiguous. V was pared by 5 bases and J by 6 bases, with 6 bases between. The CDR3 has 11 residues. Germline V CDR1 and CDR2: SGHVS, FQNEAQ. Together with reference TRBV7-8 and TRBJ2-3, the CDR3 gives the full variable domain: GAGVSQSPRYKVAKRGQDVALRCDPISGHVSLFWYQQALGQGPEFLTYFQNEAQLDKSGLPSDRFFAERPEGSVSTLKIQRTQQEDSAVYLCASSQVDTQYFGPGTRLTVL.

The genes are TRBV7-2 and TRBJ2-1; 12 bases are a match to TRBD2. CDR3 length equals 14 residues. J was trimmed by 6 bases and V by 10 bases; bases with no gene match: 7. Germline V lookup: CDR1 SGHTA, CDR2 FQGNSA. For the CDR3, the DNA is TGTGCCACCGAGACGACTAGCGGGAGCAATGAGCAGTTCTTC. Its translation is CATETTSGSNEQFF.

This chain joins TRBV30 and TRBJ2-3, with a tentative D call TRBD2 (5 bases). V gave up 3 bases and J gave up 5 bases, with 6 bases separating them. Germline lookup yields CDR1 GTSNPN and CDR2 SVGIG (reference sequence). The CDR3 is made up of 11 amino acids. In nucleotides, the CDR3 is TGTGCCTGGAGCCGGGGAGATACGCAGTATTTT. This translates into CAWSRGDTQYF.

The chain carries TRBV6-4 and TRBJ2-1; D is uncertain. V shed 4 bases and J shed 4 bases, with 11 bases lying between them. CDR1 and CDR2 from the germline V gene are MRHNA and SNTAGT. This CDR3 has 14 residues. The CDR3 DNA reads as TGTGCCAGCAGTGTTGGCGGCCGATACAATGAGCAGTTCTTC. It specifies CASSVGGRYNEQFF.

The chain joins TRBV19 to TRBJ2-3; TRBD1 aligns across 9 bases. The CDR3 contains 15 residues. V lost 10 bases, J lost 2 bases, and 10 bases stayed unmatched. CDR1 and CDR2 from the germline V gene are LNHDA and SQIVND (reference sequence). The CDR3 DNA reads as TGTGCCACCCTGACCGGGACAGGGTCCACAGATACGCAGTATTTT. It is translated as CATLTGTGSTDTQYF.

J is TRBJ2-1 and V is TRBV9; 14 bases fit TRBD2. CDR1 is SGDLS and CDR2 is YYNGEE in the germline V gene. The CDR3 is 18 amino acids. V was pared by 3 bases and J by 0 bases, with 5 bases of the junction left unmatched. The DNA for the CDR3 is TGTGCCAGCAGCGCCGGGACTAGCGGGAGTAACTCCTACAATGAGCAGTTCTTC. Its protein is CASSAGTSGSNSYNEQFF. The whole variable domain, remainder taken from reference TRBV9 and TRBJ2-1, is DSGVTQTPKHLITATGQRVTLRCSPRSGDLSVYWYQQSLDQGLQFLIQYYNGEERAKGNILERFSAQQFPDLHSELNLSSLELGDSALYFCASSAGTSGSNSYNEQFFGPGTRLTVL.